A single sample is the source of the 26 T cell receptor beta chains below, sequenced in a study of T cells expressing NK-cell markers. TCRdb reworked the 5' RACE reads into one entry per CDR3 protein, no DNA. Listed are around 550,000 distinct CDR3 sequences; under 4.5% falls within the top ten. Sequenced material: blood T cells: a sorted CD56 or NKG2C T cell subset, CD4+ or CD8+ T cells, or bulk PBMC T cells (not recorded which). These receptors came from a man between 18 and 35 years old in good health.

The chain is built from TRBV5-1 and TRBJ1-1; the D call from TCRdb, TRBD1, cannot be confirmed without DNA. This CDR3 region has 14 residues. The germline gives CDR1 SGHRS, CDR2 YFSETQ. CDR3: CASSPPGSHTEAFF.

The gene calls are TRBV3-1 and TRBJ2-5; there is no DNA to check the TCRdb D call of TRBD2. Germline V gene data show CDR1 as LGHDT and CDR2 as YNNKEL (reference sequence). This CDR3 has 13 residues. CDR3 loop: CASGRLPRETQYF.

The CDR3 here is CASSPGTAGREKLFF. J is TRBJ1-4 and V is TRBV5-1. Germline assignment: CDR1 SGHRS and CDR2 YFSETQ. This CDR3 has 15 residues.

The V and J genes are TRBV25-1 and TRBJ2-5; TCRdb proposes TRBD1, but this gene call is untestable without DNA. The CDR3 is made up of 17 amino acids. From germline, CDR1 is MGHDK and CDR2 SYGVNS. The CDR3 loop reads CASSVPPTRGRQETQYF.

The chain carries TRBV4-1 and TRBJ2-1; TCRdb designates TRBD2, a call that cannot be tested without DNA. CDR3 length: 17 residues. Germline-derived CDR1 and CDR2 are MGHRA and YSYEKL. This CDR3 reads CASSPGLALTSYNEQFF.

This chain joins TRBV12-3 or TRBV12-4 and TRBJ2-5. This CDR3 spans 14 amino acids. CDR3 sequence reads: CASSLYGLGETQYF.

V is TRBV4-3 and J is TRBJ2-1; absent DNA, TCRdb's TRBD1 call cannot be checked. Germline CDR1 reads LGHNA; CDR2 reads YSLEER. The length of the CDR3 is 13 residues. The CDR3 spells CASSRVPGREQFF.

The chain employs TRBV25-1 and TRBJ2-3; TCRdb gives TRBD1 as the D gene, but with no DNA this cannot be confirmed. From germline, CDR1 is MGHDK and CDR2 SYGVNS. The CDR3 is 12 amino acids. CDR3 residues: CASRGPGRAQYF.

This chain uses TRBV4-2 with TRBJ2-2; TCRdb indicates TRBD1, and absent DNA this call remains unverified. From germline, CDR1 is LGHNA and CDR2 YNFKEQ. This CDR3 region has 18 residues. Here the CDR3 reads CASSQESPDRADTGELFF.

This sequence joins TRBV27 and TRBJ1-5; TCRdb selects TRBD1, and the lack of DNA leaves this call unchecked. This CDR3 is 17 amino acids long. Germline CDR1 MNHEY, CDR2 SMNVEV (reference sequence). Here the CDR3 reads CASSLFGTGNSNQPQHF.

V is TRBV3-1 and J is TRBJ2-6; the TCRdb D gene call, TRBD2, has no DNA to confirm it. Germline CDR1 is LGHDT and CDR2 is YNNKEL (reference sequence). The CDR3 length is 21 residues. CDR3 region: CASSPRVAGLPKSSGANVLTF.

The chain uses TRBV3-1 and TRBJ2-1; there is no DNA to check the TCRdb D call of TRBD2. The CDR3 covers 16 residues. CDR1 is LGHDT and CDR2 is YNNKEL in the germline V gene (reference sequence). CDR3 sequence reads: CASSQAGTSGSSEQFF.

The CDR3 loop reads CASRFPTAGTSGRPVQFF. The chain uses TRBV27 and TRBJ2-1; as DNA is missing, the TRBD2 call by TCRdb cannot be tested. The CDR3 extends over 18 amino acids. Germline CDR1 MNHEY, CDR2 SMNVEV (reference sequence).

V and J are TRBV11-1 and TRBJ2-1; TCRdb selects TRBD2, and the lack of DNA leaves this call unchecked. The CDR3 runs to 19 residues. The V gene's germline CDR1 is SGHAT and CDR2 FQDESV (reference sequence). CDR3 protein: CASSLIVRGGSGRGNEQFF.

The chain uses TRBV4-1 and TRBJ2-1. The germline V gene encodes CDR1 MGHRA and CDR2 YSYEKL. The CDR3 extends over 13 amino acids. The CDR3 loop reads CASSPWFPNEQFF.

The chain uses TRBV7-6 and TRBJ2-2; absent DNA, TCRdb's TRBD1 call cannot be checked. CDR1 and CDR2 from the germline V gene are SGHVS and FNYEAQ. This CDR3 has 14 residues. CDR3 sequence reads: CASSLGDGTGELFF.

The CDR3 spells CSARETDPPTNEQFF. The chain links TRBV20-1 to TRBJ2-1; TCRdb's D call of TRBD1 is untestable without DNA. Germline CDR1 is DFQATT and CDR2 is SNEGSKA (reference sequence). The CDR3 is 15 amino acids.

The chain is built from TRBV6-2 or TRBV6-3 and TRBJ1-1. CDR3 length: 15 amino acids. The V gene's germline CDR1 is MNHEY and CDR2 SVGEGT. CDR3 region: CASSYEGGLGTEAFF.

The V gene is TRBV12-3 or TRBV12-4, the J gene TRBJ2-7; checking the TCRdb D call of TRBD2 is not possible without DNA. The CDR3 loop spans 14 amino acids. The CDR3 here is CASSLGGGSYEQYF.

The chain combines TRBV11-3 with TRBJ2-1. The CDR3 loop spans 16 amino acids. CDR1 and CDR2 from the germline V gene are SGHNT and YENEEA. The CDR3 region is CASSLEGGSAYNEQFF. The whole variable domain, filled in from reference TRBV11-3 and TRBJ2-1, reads EAGVVQSPRYKIIEKKQPVAFWCNPISGHNTLYWYLQNLGQGPELLIRYENEEAVDDSQLPKDRFSAERLKGVDSTLKIQPAELGDSAVYLCASSLEGGSAYNEQFFGPGTRLTVL.

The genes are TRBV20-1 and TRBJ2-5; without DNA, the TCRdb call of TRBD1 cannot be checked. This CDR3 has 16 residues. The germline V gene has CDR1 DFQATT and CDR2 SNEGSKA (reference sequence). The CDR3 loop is CSATQWGQGSGETQYF.

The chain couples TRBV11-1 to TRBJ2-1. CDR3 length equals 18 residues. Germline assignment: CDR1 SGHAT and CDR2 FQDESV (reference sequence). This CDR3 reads CASSLVGSVVWPYNEQFF.

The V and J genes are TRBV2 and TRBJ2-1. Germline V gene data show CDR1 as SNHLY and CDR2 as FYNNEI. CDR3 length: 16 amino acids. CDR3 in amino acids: CASSDAGAGSYNEQFF.

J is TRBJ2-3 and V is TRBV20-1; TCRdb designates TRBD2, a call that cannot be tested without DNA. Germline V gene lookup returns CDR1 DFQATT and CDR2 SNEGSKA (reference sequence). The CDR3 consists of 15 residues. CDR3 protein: CSAATTSGTTDTQYF.

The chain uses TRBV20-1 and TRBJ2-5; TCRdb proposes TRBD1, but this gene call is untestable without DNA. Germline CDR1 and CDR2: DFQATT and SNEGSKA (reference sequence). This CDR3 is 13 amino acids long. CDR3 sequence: CSAREGVRETQYF.

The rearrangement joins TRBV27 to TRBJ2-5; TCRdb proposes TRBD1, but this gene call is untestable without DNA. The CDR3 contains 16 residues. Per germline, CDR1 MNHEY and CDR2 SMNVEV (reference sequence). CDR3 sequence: CASSEPGPNGEETQYF.